This T cell receptor (beta chain) emerged from a study of T cell responses to AZD1222 COVID-19 vaccine. The overall study: Second-dose schedules of about 4 or about 12 weeks were combined.

TCRdb's copy holds only in-frame clones and misses some; the assay was immunoSEQ multiplex PCR. Here the sample spans some 74,000 clones, around 81% being singletons. With respect to this clone: What it binds is not known.

Study results and limitations: Mostly white British, mostly female donors; authors suggested clonal diversity may be underestimated. Spike-specific TCR breadth rose after two AZD1222 doses, and depth rose as well.

The sequenced sample was peripheral blood, obtained on day 0 of AZD1222 vaccination. The receptor was isolated from an adult in good health.

The CDR3 coding sequence is TGTGCCAGCAGGTCCGGGCCAAGTTCGGGGGAGCAGTACTTC. It yields the protein CASRSGPSSGEQYF. V usage is TRBV27 and J usage is TRBJ2-7, with D tentatively TRBD2 (5 bases). V was pared by 6 bases and J by 7 bases, with 19 bases between. The CDR3 sequence is 14 residues long. The germline V gene encodes CDR1 MNHEY and CDR2 SMNVEV (reference sequence).